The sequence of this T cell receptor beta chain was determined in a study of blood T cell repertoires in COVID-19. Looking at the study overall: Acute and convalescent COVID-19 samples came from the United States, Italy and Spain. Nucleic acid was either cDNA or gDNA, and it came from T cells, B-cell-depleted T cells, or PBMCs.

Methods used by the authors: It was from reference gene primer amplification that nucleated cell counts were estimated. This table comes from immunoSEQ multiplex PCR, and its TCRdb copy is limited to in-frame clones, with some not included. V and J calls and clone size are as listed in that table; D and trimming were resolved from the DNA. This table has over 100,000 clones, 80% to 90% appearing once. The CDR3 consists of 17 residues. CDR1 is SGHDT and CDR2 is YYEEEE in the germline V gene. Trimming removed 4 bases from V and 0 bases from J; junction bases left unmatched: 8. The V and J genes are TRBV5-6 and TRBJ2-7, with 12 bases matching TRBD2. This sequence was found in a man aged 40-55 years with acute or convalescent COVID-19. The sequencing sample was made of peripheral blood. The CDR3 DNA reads TGTGCCAGCAGCGGACTACCGACTAGCGGGGGCTCCTACGAGCAGTACTTC. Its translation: CASSGLPTSGGSYEQYF.